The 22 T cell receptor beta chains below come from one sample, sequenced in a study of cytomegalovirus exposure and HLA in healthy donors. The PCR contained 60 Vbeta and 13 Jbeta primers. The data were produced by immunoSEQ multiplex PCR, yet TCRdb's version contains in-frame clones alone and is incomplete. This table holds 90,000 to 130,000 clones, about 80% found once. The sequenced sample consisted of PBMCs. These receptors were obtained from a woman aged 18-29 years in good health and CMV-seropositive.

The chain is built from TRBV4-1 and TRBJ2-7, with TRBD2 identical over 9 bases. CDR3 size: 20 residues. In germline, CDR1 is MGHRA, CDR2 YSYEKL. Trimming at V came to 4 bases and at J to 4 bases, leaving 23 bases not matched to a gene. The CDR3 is CASSPRGLASGTAARYEQYF. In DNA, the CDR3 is TGCGCCAGCAGCCCCCGGGGTCTGGCTAGCGGGACGGCCGCTCGTTACGAGCAGTACTTC.

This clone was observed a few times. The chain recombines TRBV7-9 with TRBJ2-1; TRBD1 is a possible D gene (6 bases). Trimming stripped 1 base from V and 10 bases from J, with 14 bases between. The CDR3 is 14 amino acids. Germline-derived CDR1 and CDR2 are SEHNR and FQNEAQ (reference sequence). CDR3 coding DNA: TGTGCCAGCAGCTTAGTGTCCAGGGGATGGGAGCAGTTCTTC. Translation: CASSLVSRGWEQFF.

This CDR3 reads CASSLGLAGGTGELFF. The CDR3 DNA is TGTGCCAGCAGCTTAGGACTAGCGGGAGGAACCGGGGAGCTGTTTTTT. The genes are TRBV7-2 and TRBJ2-2; 13 bases are shared with TRBD2. J gave up 5 bases and V 1 base, and 1 base lay outside the gene matches. Germline V CDR1 and CDR2: SGHTA, FQGNSA. CDR3 length equals 16 residues.

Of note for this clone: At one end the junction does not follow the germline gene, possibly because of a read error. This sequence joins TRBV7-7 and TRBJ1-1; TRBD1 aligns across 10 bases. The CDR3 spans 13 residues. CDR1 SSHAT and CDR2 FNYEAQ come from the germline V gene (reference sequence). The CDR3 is CASSPGTGAEAFF. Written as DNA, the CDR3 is TGTGCTAGCAGCCCCGGGACAGGGGCCGAAGCTTTCTTT.

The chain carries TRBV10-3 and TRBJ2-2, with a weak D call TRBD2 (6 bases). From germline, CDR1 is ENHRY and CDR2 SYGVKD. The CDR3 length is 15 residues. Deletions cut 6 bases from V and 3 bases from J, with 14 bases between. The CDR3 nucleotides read TGTGCCATCAGCACGGGAGCGAGCGACACCGGGGAGCTGTTTTTT. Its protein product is CAISTGASDTGELFF.

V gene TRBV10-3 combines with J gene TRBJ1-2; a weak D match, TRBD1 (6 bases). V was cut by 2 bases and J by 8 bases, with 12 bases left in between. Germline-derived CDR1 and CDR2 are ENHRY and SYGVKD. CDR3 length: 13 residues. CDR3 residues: CAISENRERGYTF. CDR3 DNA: TGTGCCATCAGTGAGAACAGGGAACGCGGCTACACCTTC.

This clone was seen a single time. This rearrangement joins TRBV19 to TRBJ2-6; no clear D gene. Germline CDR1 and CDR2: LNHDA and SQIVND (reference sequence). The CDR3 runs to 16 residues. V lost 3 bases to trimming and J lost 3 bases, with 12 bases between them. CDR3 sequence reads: CASSMFGVGGANVLTF. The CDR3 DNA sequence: TGTGCCAGTAGTATGTTTGGAGTTGGTGGGGCCAACGTCCTGACTTTC. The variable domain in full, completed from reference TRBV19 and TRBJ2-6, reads DGGITQSPKYLFRKEGQNVTLSCEQNLNHDAMYWYRQDPGQGLRLIYYSQIVNDFQKGDIAEGYSVSREKKESFPLTVTSAQKNPTAFYLCASSMFGVGGANVLTFGAGSRLTVL.

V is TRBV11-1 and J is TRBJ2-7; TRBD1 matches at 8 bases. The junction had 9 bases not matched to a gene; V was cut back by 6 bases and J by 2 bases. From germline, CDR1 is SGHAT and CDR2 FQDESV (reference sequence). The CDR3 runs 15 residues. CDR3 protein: CASRRSGTGPYEQYF. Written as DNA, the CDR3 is TGTGCCAGCAGGAGATCGGGGACAGGCCCCTACGAGCAGTACTTC.

CDR3 coding DNA: TGTGCCAGCAGTTTGACAGCTACCGGGGAGCTGTTTTTT. Amino acids: CASSLTATGELFF. V gene TRBV6-5 combines with J gene TRBJ2-2; TRBD1 is a possible D gene (5 bases). The CDR3 runs to 13 residues. CDR1 is MNHEY and CDR2 is SVGAGI in the germline V gene. V lost 4 bases and J lost 5, with 8 bases in between.

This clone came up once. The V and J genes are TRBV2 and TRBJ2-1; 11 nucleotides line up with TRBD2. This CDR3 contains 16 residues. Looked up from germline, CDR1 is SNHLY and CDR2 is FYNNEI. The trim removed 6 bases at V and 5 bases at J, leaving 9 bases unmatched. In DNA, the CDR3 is TGTGCCAGCAGGGGATTAGCGGGAGGGATCCACAATGAGCAGTTCTTC. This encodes CASRGLAGGIHNEQFF. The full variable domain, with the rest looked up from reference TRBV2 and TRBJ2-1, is EPEVTQTPSHQVTQMGQEVILRCVPISNHLYFYWYRQILGQKVEFLVSFYNNEISEKSEIFDDQFSVERPDGSNFTLKIRSTKLEDSAMYFCASRGLAGGIHNEQFFGPGTRLTVL.

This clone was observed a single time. CDR3 nucleotides: TGTGCCAGCACCCCGGGGGGACGGGAAAACATTCAGTACTTC. Protein product: CASTPGGRENIQYF. The chain carries TRBV7-9 and TRBJ2-4; 7 nucleotides line up with TRBD2. The germline gives CDR1 SEHNR, CDR2 FQNEAQ (reference sequence). The CDR3 sequence is 14 residues long. Unmatched junction bases numbered 8, after V lost 7 bases and J lost 5 bases. Full variable domain (remainder filled in from reference TRBV7-9 and TRBJ2-4): DTGVSQNPRHKITKRGQNVTFRCDPISEHNRLYWYRQTLGQGPEFLTYFQNEAQLEKSRLLSDRFSAERPKGSFSTLEIQRTEQGDSAMYLCASTPGGRENIQYFGAGTRLSVL.

CDR3 protein: CASSPGTRENTEAFF. The CDR3 DNA follows: TGTGCCAGCTCACCGGGTACCAGGGAGAACACTGAAGCTTTCTTT. The chain is built from TRBV18 and TRBJ1-1, with D maybe TRBD1 (5 bases). The V gene lost 3 bases and the J gene lost 1 base, with 12 bases spanning the gap. Germline CDR1 KGHSH, CDR2 LQKENI. This CDR3 region has 15 residues.

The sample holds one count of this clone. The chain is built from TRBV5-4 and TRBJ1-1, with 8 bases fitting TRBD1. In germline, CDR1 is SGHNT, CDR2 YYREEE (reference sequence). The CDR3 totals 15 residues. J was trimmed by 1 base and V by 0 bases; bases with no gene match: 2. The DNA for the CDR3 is TGTGCCAGCAGCTTGGGGGGGACAGGGAACACTGAAGCTTTCTTT. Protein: CASSLGGTGNTEAFF.

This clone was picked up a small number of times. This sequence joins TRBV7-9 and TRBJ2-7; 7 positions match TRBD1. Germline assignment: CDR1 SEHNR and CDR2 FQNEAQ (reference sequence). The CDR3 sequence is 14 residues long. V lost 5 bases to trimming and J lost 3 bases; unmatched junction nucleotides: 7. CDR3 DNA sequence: TGTGCCAGCAGCCAAATTGGACAGGACTACGAGCAGTACTTC. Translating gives CASSQIGQDYEQYF.

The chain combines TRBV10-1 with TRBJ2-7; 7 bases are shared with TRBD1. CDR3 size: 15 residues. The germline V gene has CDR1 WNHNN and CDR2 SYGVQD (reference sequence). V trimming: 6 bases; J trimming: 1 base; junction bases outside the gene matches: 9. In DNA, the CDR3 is TGCGCCAGCAGCCCTGACAGGGAGTTTTCCTACGAGCAGTACTTC. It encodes CASSPDREFSYEQYF.

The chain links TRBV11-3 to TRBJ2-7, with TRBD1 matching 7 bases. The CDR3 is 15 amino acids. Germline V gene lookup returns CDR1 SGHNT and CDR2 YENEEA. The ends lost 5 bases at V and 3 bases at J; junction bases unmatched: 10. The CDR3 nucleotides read TGTGCCAGCAGCAACCGGGACAGCCGATTCTACGAGCAGTACTTC. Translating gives CASSNRDSRFYEQYF.

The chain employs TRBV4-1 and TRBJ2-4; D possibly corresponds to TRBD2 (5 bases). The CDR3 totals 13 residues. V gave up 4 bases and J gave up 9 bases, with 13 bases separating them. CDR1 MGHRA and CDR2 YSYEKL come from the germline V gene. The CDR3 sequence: CASSPTSLGIQYF. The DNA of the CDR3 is TGCGCCAGCAGCCCAACTTCACTAGGCATTCAGTACTTC.

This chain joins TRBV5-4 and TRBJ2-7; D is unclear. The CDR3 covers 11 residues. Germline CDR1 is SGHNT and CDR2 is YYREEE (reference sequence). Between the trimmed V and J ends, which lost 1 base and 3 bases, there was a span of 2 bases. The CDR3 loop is CASSLYYEQYF. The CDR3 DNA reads TGTGCCAGCAGCTTGTACTACGAGCAGTACTTC.

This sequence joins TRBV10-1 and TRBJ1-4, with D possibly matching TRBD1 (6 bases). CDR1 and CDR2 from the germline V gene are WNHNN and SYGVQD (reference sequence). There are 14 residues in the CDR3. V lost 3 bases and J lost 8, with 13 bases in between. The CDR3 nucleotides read TGCGCCAGCAGTGACGCGGGGGCGGTCGAAAAACTGTTTTTT. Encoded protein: CASSDAGAVEKLFF.

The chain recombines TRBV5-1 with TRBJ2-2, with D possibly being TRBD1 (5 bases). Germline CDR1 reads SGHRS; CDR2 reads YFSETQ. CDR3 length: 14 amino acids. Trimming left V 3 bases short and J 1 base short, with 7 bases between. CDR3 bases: TGCGCCAGCAGCTCACAGGTGAACACCGGGGAGCTGTTTTTT. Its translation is CASSSQVNTGELFF.

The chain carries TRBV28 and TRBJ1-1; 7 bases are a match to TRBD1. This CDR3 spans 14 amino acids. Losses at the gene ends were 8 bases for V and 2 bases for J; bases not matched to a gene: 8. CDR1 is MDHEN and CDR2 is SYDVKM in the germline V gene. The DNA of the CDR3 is TGTGCCAGCGGGACCCGGACAGGAAACACTGAAGCTTTCTTT. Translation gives CASGTRTGNTEAFF.

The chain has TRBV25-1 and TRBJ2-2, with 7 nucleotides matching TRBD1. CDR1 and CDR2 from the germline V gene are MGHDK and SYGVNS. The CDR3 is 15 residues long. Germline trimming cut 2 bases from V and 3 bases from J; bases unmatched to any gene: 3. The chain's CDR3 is CASSEIDRDTGELFF. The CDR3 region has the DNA TGTGCCAGCAGTGAAATAGACAGGGACACCGGGGAGCTGTTTTTT.